The 10 T cell receptor beta chains below come from one sample, sequenced in a study of cytomegalovirus exposure and HLA in healthy donors. PCR amplification relied on 60 Vbeta primers (plus 13 Jbeta primers). Clones were sequenced by immunoSEQ multiplex PCR, and TCRdb holds only the in-frame ones, with some missing. Of 100,000 to 150,000 clones detected, 70% to 80% appear once; the ten largest clones hold under 2%. What was sequenced was PBMCs. These receptors were taken from a female donor in good health and CMV-seropositive.

The chain has TRBV11-3 and TRBJ2-3, with TRBD2 as a possible D gene (6 bases). This CDR3 is built from 14 residues. Trimming stripped 4 bases from V and 1 base from J, with 9 bases between. Germline CDR1 and CDR2: SGHNT and YENEEA. The CDR3 sequence is CASSSTRGTDTQYF. In nucleotides, the CDR3 is TGTGCCAGCAGCTCGACTAGGGGCACAGATACGCAGTATTTT.

The chain couples TRBV4-1 to TRBJ2-7; 7 nucleotides agree with TRBD1. Looked up from germline, CDR1 is MGHRA and CDR2 is YSYEKL. The CDR3 totals 14 residues. The V and J ends lost 1 base and 4 bases, in that order; junction bases with no gene match: 4. The CDR3 spells CASSQGQGSYEQYF. CDR3 coding DNA: TGCGCCAGCAGCCAAGGACAGGGATCATACGAGCAGTACTTC.

The chain recombines TRBV2 with TRBJ2-7; possible D gene TRBD1, 6 bases. V lost 1 base to trimming and J lost 2 bases, with 15 bases between them. The CDR3 runs 16 residues. Germline V gene data show CDR1 as SNHLY and CDR2 as FYNNEI. The CDR3 coding sequence is TGTGCCAGCAGTGAAGAGGGTTTAAGGGACACCTACGAGCAGTACTTC. It specifies CASSEEGLRDTYEQYF.

The rearrangement uses TRBV9 and TRBJ2-2; no firm D call. Germline V gene data show CDR1 as SGDLS and CDR2 as YYNGEE. The V gene lost 0 bases and the J gene lost 6 bases, with 12 bases spanning the gap. The CDR3 covers 15 residues. This CDR3 is CASSVATTGPGELFF. The CDR3 coding sequence is TGTGCCAGCAGCGTAGCTACGACGGGTCCCGGGGAGCTGTTTTTT.

This clone has a single count. This CDR3 reads CASSDLGQGHYEQYF. In nucleotides, the CDR3 is TGTGCCAGCAGTGATTTGGGACAGGGTCACTACGAGCAGTACTTC. The V gene is TRBV6-1, the J gene TRBJ2-7, with TRBD1 matching 9 bases. V shed 3 bases, J shed 3 bases, and the junction held 6 bases outside the gene matches. CDR3 size: 15 residues. Germline V gene data show CDR1 as MNHNS and CDR2 as SASEGT.

This chain uses TRBV6-1 with TRBJ2-1; 7 bases are shared with TRBD2. CDR3 size: 14 residues. V was pared by 7 bases and J by 3 bases, with 6 bases of the junction left unmatched. Germline loops: CDR1 MNHNS, CDR2 SASEGT. The CDR3 spells CASTIAGGYNEQFF. DNA of the CDR3: TGTGCCAGCACCATAGCGGGTGGCTACAATGAGCAGTTCTTC.

This clone was detected once. The chain employs TRBV2 and TRBJ2-5, with a weak D call TRBD1 (5 bases). CDR3 length: 13 residues. Germline lookup yields CDR1 SNHLY and CDR2 FYNNEI. The germline V and J ends were trimmed by 6 bases and 6 bases, with 14 bases remaining between them. The CDR3 spells CASSVGDQKTQYF. CDR3 DNA: TGTGCCAGCAGCGTAGGGGATCAAAAGACCCAGTACTTC.

J is TRBJ1-2 and V is TRBV9, with TRBD1 matching over 7 bases. The CDR3 contains 15 residues. After removal of 4 bases from V and 0 bases from J, the junction contained 6 bases not matched to a gene. The germline V gene encodes CDR1 SGDLS and CDR2 YYNGEE. The CDR3 nucleotides are TGTGCCAGCAGCTTTTACAGGGGAACTAACTATGGCTACACCTTC. Amino acids: CASSFYRGTNYGYTF.

This clone was detected once. The chain is built from TRBV2 and TRBJ1-5; 9 bases agree with TRBD1. Germline V lookup: CDR1 SNHLY, CDR2 FYNNEI. V lost 8 bases and J lost 6; bases outside the gene matches: 14. The CDR3 covers 16 residues. CDR3 protein: CASGLSGDRVGQPQHF. The CDR3 bases are TGTGCCAGCGGACTTAGTGGGGACAGGGTTGGTCAGCCCCAGCATTTT.

The V gene is TRBV29-1, the J gene TRBJ2-7; 9 nucleotides match TRBD2. After removal of 4 bases from V and 5 bases from J, the junction contained 9 bases not matched to a gene. The CDR3 covers 14 residues. The germline V gene encodes CDR1 SQVTM and CDR2 ANQGSEA. The CDR3 is CSVGVGGRADEQYF. In DNA form, the CDR3 reads TGCAGCGTTGGAGTGGGCGGGAGGGCAGACGAGCAGTACTTC.